Presented here are 21 T cell receptor beta chains from one specimen sequenced in a study of blood T cell repertoires in COVID-19. Measured with immunoSEQ multiplex PCR; TCRdb has only the in-frame clones, and not every one. Here the sample spans some 120,000 clones, 75% to 90% being singletons. Material: peripheral blood. Every receptor here comes from a man in his 70s with acute or convalescent COVID-19.

The V gene is TRBV6-5, the J gene TRBJ1-5; D gene ambiguous. The CDR3 length is 13 residues. With 6 bases removed from V and 0 bases from J, the gap between germline ends came to 6 bases. CDR1 and CDR2 from the germline V gene are MNHEY and SVGAGI. DNA for the CDR3: TGTGCCAGCAGGGCTTATAGCAATCAGCCCCAGCATTTT. It codes for CASRAYSNQPQHF.

This clone came up once. V usage is TRBV28 and J usage is TRBJ1-6; the match to TRBD1 covers 8 bases. Germline V gene sequence: CDR1 MDHEN, CDR2 SYDVKM. The CDR3 is 16 residues long. Trimming removed 4 bases from V and 9 bases from J; junction bases left unmatched: 11. The CDR3 loop reads CASSSSQGAIGSPLHF. The CDR3, as DNA: TGTGCCAGCAGTTCATCCCAGGGGGCGATAGGTTCACCCCTCCACTTT.

J is TRBJ1-3 and V is TRBV6-5, with 7 bases identical to TRBD1. After removal of 7 bases from V and 0 bases from J, the junction contained 3 bases not matched to a gene. Germline assignment: CDR1 MNHEY and CDR2 SVGAGI. The CDR3 spans 14 residues. In DNA form, the CDR3 reads TGTGCCAGCAAGACAGGGATCTCTGGAAACACCATATATTTT. This sequence encodes CASKTGISGNTIYF.

The CDR3 DNA reads TGCGCCAGCAGCTTGATGGGGCAGAGCTCCGAAAAACTGTTTTTT. Residues: CASSLMGQSSEKLFF. V and J are TRBV5-1 and TRBJ1-4, with D maybe TRBD1 (5 bases). The CDR3 has 15 residues. Trimming pared 1 base from V and 8 bases from J, leaving 15 bases between. Germline V CDR1 and CDR2: SGHRS, YFSETQ.

This clone appeared a few times. The rearrangement links TRBV2 to TRBJ1-3; possible D gene TRBD1, 5 bases. The V and J ends lost 7 bases and 2 bases respectively, with 12 bases between them. Per germline, CDR1 SNHLY and CDR2 FYNNEI. This CDR3 is 14 amino acids long. In nucleotides, the CDR3 is TGTGCCAGCACCCCGGGGGGGGCTGGAAACACCATATATTTT. This gives the protein CASTPGGAGNTIYF.

The chain recombines TRBV20-1 with TRBJ2-3; the match to TRBD2 covers 12 bases. V was clipped by 3 bases and J by 5 bases; unmatched bases: 18. This CDR3 has 19 amino acids. CDR1 is DFQATT and CDR2 is SNEGSKA in the germline V gene (reference sequence). CDR3 residues: CSASRLAGGLSTGEDTQYF. CDR3 bases: TGCAGTGCTAGTCGGCTAGCGGGGGGGCTATCAACCGGGGAAGATACGCAGTATTTT.

This clone has more than one count but fewer than ten. The CDR3 coding sequence is TGTGCCAGCAGTGGAAGGGACAGATTAAGCAATCAGCCCCAGCATTTT. Residues: CASSGRDRLSNQPQHF. The chain is built from TRBV28 and TRBJ1-5; 7 positions agree with TRBD1. Germline V lookup: CDR1 MDHEN, CDR2 SYDVKM. This CDR3 has 16 residues. Trimming at V came to 5 bases and at J to 1 base, leaving 8 bases not matched to a gene.

The chain employs TRBV7-9 and TRBJ1-1, with D perhaps TRBD1 (6 bases). The V and J ends lost 4 bases and 2 bases respectively, with 8 bases between them. In germline, CDR1 is SEHNR, CDR2 FQNEAQ (reference sequence). This CDR3 is built from 13 residues. The CDR3 coding sequence is TGTGCCAGCAGCTCACAGGGTAACACTGAAGCTTTCTTT. Residues: CASSSQGNTEAFF.

V and J are TRBV6-5 and TRBJ1-5; D gene uncertain. V was pared by 2 bases and J by 6 bases, with 8 bases between. Per germline, CDR1 MNHEY and CDR2 SVGAGI. This CDR3 contains 13 residues. CDR3 DNA: TGTGCCAGCAGTTACGAGGTTAGTCAGCCCCAGCATTTT. Its protein product is CASSYEVSQPQHF.

The V call is TRBV6-5, the J call TRBJ2-7; TRBD1 matches 7 bases. Germline V gene sequence: CDR1 MNHEY, CDR2 SVGAGI. The CDR3 length is 14 residues. The ends lost 5 bases at V and 4 bases at J; junction bases unmatched: 8. The chain's CDR3 is CASSRAGTAYEQYF. The CDR3 DNA sequence: TGTGCCAGCAGTCGAGCCGGGACAGCGTACGAGCAGTACTTC.

Remarks on this clone: This sample also contains other DNA sequences that code for the same CDR3. The chain uses TRBV12-3 or TRBV12-4 and TRBJ2-2, with TRBD1 as a possible D gene (5 bases). This CDR3 spans 13 amino acids. Trimming removed 3 bases at V and 4 bases at J, with 6 bases between. The CDR3 loop is CASSLQGTGELFF. The CDR3 DNA is TGTGCCAGCAGTTTGCAGGGCACCGGGGAGCTGTTTTTT.

This chain connects TRBV10-2 to TRBJ1-1, with 7 bases identical to TRBD1. Losses at the gene ends were 7 bases for V and 7 bases for J; bases not matched to a gene: 9. Germline CDR1 is WSHSY and CDR2 is SAAADI. CDR3 length: 13 residues. The CDR3 spells CASITGDTYEAFF. Written as DNA, the CDR3 is TGCGCCAGCATAACAGGGGACACCTATGAAGCTTTCTTT.

The rearrangement uses TRBV6-1 and TRBJ1-5, with TRBD1 as a possible D gene (6 bases). The V gene lost 3 bases and the J gene lost 2 bases, with 8 bases spanning the gap. The CDR3 contains 14 residues. Germline V CDR1 and CDR2: MNHNS, SASEGT. Here the CDR3 DNA reads TGTGCCAGCAGTGAGTACAGGGGCAATCAGCCCCAGCATTTT. It is translated as CASSEYRGNQPQHF.

The chain employs TRBV5-1 and TRBJ2-2; 8 positions agree with TRBD1. This CDR3 has 14 amino acids. From germline, CDR1 is SGHRS and CDR2 YFSETQ. V gave up 4 bases and J gave up 4 bases; unmatched junction bases: 3. CDR3 amino acids: CASSNGQGTGELFF. The CDR3 DNA is TGCGCCAGCAGCAACGGACAGGGCACCGGGGAGCTGTTTTTT. Together with reference TRBV5-1 and TRBJ2-2, the CDR3 gives the full variable domain: KAGVTQTPRYLIKTRGQQVTLSCSPISGHRSVSWYQQTPGQGLQFLFEYFSETQRNKGNFPGRFSGRQFSNSRSEMNVSTLELGDSALYLCASSNGQGTGELFFGEGSRLTVL.

This clone came up once. The chain recombines TRBV18 with TRBJ2-7; 7 nucleotides align to TRBD1. This CDR3 region has 15 residues. The V and J ends lost 3 bases and 13 bases, in that order; junction bases with no gene match: 18. Germline V lookup: CDR1 KGHSH, CDR2 LQKENI. CDR3 loop: CASSPQVTGSNDYYF. DNA of the CDR3: TGTGCCAGCTCACCCCAAGTGACAGGGAGCAACGATTATTACTTC. Based on the CDR3 plus reference TRBV18 and TRBJ2-7, the full variable domain is NAGVMQNPRHLVRRRGQEARLRCSPMKGHSHVYWYRQLPEEGLKFMVYLQKENIIDESGMPKERFSAEFPKEGPSILRIQQVVRGDSAAYFCASSPQVTGSNDYYFGPGTRLTVT.

The V gene is TRBV9, the J gene TRBJ2-4; TRBD1 matches 12 bases. The trim removed 0 bases at V and 7 bases at J, leaving 8 bases unmatched. From germline, CDR1 is SGDLS and CDR2 YYNGEE. The CDR3 extends over 17 amino acids. In DNA, the CDR3 is TGTGCCAGCAGCGTAGACGGGACAGGGGGCAAGAGGAACATTCAGTACTTC. As protein: CASSVDGTGGKRNIQYF.

The rearrangement joins TRBV7-3 to TRBJ2-3; 10 positions match TRBD2. This CDR3 is 14 amino acids long. The germline CDR1 and CDR2 sequences are SGHTA and FQGTGA. V dropped 6 bases and J dropped 0; count of bases not matched to a gene: 0. The CDR3: CASRAGGSTDTQYF. CDR3 bases: TGTGCCAGCAGAGCGGGAGGGAGCACAGATACGCAGTATTTT.

The rearrangement joins TRBV30 to TRBJ1-2; the D is unclear. Germline V gene sequence: CDR1 GTSNPN, CDR2 SVGIG (reference sequence). Deletions cut 0 bases from V and 7 bases from J, with 12 bases between. The CDR3 is 13 residues long. CDR3 DNA sequence: TGTGCCTGGAGTGTACTCGGGGTGTTTGGCTACACCTTC. This codes for CAWSVLGVFGYTF. Supplemented by reference TRBV30 and TRBJ1-2, the full variable domain reads SQTIHQWPATLVQPVGSPLSLECTVEGTSNPNLYWYRQAAGRGLQLLFYSVGIGQISSEVPQNLSASRPQDRQFILSSKKLLLSDSGFYLCAWSVLGVFGYTFGSGTRLTVV.

The V and J genes are TRBV2 and TRBJ1-2; 7 bases are shared with TRBD1. This CDR3 has 13 residues. V was clipped by 6 bases and J by 8 bases; unmatched bases: 9. Germline values: CDR1 SNHLY, CDR2 FYNNEI. CDR3 in DNA: TGTGCCAGCAGGCCTACAGGGGTATGGGGCTACACCTTC. Its protein product is CASRPTGVWGYTF.

The chain combines TRBV28 with TRBJ2-7; the D is unclear. V dropped 5 bases and J dropped 0 bases, with 14 bases sitting between them. The germline V gene encodes CDR1 MDHEN and CDR2 SYDVKM. The CDR3 sequence is 15 residues long. The CDR3 loop reads CASSAQTYLSYEQYF. CDR3 sequence (DNA): TGTGCCAGCAGTGCCCAGACTTACCTCTCCTACGAGCAGTACTTC.

The chain combines TRBV9 with TRBJ2-7, with D possibly TRBD2 on 6 matching bases. CDR3 length: 14 residues. The V and J ends lost 0 bases and 2 bases respectively, with 9 bases between them. Germline values: CDR1 SGDLS, CDR2 YYNGEE. CDR3 bases: TGTGCCAGCAGCGTAGCTAGCGCACCCTACGAGCAGTACTTC. Its protein is CASSVASAPYEQYF.